The present T cell receptor beta chain was sequenced within a study of T cells after yellow fever vaccination. TCRdb re-called the 5' RACE reads through MiXCR, storing one row per CDR3 protein. The sample shows 450,000 to 650,000 distinct CDR3 sequences, roughly 13% of them seen only once. The CDR3 has 13 amino acids. Trimming removed 3 bases at V and 5 bases at J, with 10 bases between. This clonotype was obtained from a man aged 25-45 years who received the YFV17D yellow fever vaccine. The chain uses TRBV12-3 or TRBV12-4 and TRBJ2-5, with no clear D. This material consisted of PBMCs, taken on the day of the yellow fever booster vaccination. CDR3 amino acids: CASSLGIKETQYF. Written as DNA, the CDR3 is TGTGCCAGCAGTTTGGGGATAAAGGAGACCCAGTACTTC.